The clone carrying this T cell receptor (beta chain) was seen only once. No antigen is known for it. The trim removed 0 bases at V and 5 bases at J, leaving 3 bases unmatched. The CDR3 is made up of 15 amino acids. Germline-derived CDR1 and CDR2 are ENHRY and SYGVKD. The entry originates in a study of cytomegalovirus exposure and HLA in healthy donors. Broader study findings: Among donors in an Asian-associated ancestry cluster, a later analysis reportedly found fewer N-insertions than the roughly 610-donor mean. Listed as cytomegalovirus-associated were 150 or so TCR beta chains. TCR beta sequences numbering under 20,000 were associated with HLA alleles at 0.05 false discovery rate in a later analysis.

Healthy people donating bone marrow made up the donors. It was with 60 Vbeta and 13 Jbeta primers that the PCR ran. Assay: immunoSEQ multiplex PCR; the TCRdb copy retains only in-frame clones and omits some. This sample carries fewer than 200,000 clones, approximately 77% of them seen once, and the ten largest clones take about 3%. This receptor was taken from a man aged 40-50 years in good health and CMV-seropositive. The rearrangement joins TRBV10-3 to TRBJ1-4; 7 positions agree with TRBD1. Sequenced: PBMCs. CDR3 residues: CAISESGGPNEKLFF. As DNA, the CDR3 is TGTGCCATCAGTGAGTCAGGGGGCCCGAATGAAAAACTGTTTTTT.